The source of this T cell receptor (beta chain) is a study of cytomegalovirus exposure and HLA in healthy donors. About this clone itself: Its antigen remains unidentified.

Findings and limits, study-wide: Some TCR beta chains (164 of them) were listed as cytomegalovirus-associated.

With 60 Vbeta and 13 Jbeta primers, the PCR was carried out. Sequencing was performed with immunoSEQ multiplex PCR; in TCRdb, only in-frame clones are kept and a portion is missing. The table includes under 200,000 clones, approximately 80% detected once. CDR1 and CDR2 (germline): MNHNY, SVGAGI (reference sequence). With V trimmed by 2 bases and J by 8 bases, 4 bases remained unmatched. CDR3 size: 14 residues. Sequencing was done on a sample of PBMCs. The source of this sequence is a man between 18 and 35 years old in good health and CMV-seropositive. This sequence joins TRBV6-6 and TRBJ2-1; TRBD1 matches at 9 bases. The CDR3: CASSYPGQGHEQFF. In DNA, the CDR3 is TGTGCCAGCAGTTACCCGGGACAGGGTCATGAGCAGTTCTTC.